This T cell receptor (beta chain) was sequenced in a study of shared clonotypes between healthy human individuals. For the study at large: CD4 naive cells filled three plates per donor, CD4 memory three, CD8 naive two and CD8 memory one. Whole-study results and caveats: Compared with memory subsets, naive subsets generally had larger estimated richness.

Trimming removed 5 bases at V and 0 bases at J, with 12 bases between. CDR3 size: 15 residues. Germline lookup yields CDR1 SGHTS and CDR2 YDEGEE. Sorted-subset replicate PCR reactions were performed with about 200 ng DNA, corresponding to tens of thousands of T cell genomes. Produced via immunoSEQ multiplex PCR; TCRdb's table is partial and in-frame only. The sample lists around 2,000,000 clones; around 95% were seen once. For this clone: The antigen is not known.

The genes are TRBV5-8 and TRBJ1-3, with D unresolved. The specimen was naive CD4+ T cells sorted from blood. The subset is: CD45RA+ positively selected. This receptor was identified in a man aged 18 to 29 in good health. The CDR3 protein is CASSSDGSSGNTIYF. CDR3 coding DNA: TGTGCCAGCAGTTCTGACGGAAGCTCTGGAAACACCATATATTTT. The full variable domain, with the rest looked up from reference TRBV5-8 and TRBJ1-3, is EAGVTQSPTHLIKTRGQQATLRCSPISGHTSVYWYQQALGLGLQFLLWYDEGEERNRGNFPPRFSGRQFPNYSSELNVNALELEDSALYLCASSSDGSSGNTIYFGEGSWLTVV.